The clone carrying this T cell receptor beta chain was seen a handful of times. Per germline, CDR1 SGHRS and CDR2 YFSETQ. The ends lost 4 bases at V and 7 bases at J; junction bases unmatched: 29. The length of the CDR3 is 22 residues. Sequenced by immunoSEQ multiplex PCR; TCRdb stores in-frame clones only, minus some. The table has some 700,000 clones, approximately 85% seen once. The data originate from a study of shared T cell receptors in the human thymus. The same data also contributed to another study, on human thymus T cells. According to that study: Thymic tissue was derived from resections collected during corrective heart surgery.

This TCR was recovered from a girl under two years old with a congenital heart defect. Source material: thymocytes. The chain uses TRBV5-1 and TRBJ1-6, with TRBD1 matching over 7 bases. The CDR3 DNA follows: TGCGCCAGCAGCCCAACACTAACCACTACTTCGACAGGGAATGGGTCGAATTCACCCCTCCACTTT. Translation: CASSPTLTTTSTGNGSNSPLHF.